The rows below give T cell receptor beta chains drawn from one sample of a study of graft-versus-host responses after intestinal transplantation. No cognate antigen is known for these TCRs. TCRdb's copy holds only in-frame clones and misses some; the assay was immunoSEQ multiplex PCR. Of about 88,000 clones listed, 75% to 90% are singletons. The starting material was unstimulated CD4+ T cells sorted from spleen or lymph node cells, obtained before intestinal transplant. These receptors were taken from a human donor who received an intestinal transplant. CDR3s include the opening cysteine and the closing phenylalanine or tryptophan. D genes are given only for firm matches. Where a row states a size, it is once, few, many or the class of an expanded clone; other rows omit it.

J,size,D,V,DNA,CDR3
TRBJ2-4,NA,NA,TRBV5-8,TGTGCCAGCAGCCTCCGTGGGGGGTCCGGAAACATTCAGTACTTC,CASSLRGGSGNIQYF
TRBJ2-1,NA,TRBD2,TRBV9,TGTGCCAGCAGTCTTAGCGGGGGGACCCACAATGAGCAGTTCTTC,CASSLSGGTHNEQFF
TRBJ1-1,NA,NA,TRBV6-6,TGTGCCAGCAGTTACTCGGCCAGGGCGGGAACTGAAGCTTTCTTT,CASSYSARAGTEAFF
TRBJ1-5,NA,NA,TRBV11-2,TGTGCCAGCAGCGCGGGAGGGAACCTCAATCAGCCCCAGCATTTT,CASSAGGNLNQPQHF
TRBJ1-5,NA,NA,TRBV7-9,TGTGCCAGCAGCCCCGGGGGGGCCGTTCAGCCCCAGCATTTT,CASSPGGAVQPQHF
TRBJ1-1,NA,NA,TRBV9,TGTGCCAGCAGCCCTCGTCCCGGGACTCGGGGGGGCACTGAAGCTTTCTTT,CASSPRPGTRGGTEAFF
TRBJ2-1,NA,TRBD1,TRBV9,TGTGCCAGCACCCTAAAGAACCGGGGACAGGTGGATTCCTACAATGAGCAGTTCTTC,CASTLKNRGQVDSYNEQFF
TRBJ2-7,NA,NA,TRBV6-5,TGTGCCAGCAGTTCCCCACCGGGACATCGGCACGAGCAGTACTTC,CASSSPPGHRHEQYF
TRBJ1-1,NA,NA,TRBV19,TGTGCCAGTAGCCCTCGACAGAACACTGAAGCTTTCTTT,CASSPRQNTEAFF
TRBJ2-1,NA,TRBD2,TRBV12-5,TGTGCTAGTGGCCCTCGCGGGGGGCTCTCCTACAATGAGCAGTTCTTC,CASGPRGGLSYNEQFF
TRBJ1-3,NA,NA,TRBV6-5,TGTGCCAGCAGTTACTCGAGAGCTTCTGGAAACACCATATATTTT,CASSYSRASGNTIYF
TRBJ2-7,NA,NA,TRBV21-1,TGTGCCAGCAGCAAAGCGCTTTTAGGGAGGGGGGACGAGCAGTACTTC,CASSKALLGRGDEQYF
TRBJ2-7,NA,NA,TRBV27,TGTGCCAGCAGTACAACAAGGGGAACGGGCTCCTACGAGCAGTACTTC,CASSTTRGTGSYEQYF
TRBJ2-1,NA,NA,TRBV5-1,TGCGCCAGCAGCCTTGGGACTTACAATGAGCAGTTCTTC,CASSLGTYNEQFF
TRBJ2-7,NA,NA,TRBV11-2,TGTGCCAGCAGCACACTCGCCCCGACAGAGCAGTACTTC,CASSTLAPTEQYF
TRBJ1-1,NA,NA,TRBV19,TGTGCCAGTATGAGGGCGCGGTTGGACACTGAAGCTTTCTTT,CASMRARLDTEAFF
TRBJ2-7,NA,NA,TRBV11-2,TGTGCCAGCAGCTTAGATAGCGAGCAGTACTTC,CASSLDSEQYF
TRBJ1-6,NA,NA,TRBV18,TGTGCCAGCTCACCCGCGCGGGCTGATTACTCACCCCTCCACTTT,CASSPARADYSPLHF
TRBJ1-4,NA,NA,TRBV10-3,TGTGCCATCAGTCGAACTAATGAAAAACTGTTTTTT,CAISRTNEKLFF
TRBJ1-4,NA,NA,TRBV7-9,TGTGCCAGCAGCCGGACAGCAACTAATGAAAAACTGTTTTTT,CASSRTATNEKLFF
TRBJ2-2,NA,TRBD2,TRBV5-1,TGCGCCAGCAGCGGGATAGCGGGGCCTAACACCGGGGAGCTGTTTTTT,CASSGIAGPNTGELFF
TRBJ2-6,NA,TRBD2,TRBV15,TGTGCCACCAGCAGAGGAACGGGGGGGAGCTCTGGGGCCAACGTCCTGACTTTC,CATSRGTGGSSGANVLTF
TRBJ1-5,NA,NA,TRBV6-5,TGTGCCAGCAGTCCCGAGGGGGTGGGACAGCCCCAGCATTTT,CASSPEGVGQPQHF
TRBJ1-5,few,TRBD1,TRBV6-5,TGTGCCAGCAGTGTGGGACAGGGAAATCAGCCCCAGCATTTT,CASSVGQGNQPQHF
TRBJ1-6,NA,NA,TRBV9,TGTGCCAGCAGCGTAGGGCAGGGTGGTGGGGCCCTCCACTTT,CASSVGQGGGALHF
TRBJ2-5,NA,TRBD1,TRBV6-1,TGTGCCAGCACCGTTGGGACAGGGGGAGAGACCCAGTACTTC,CASTVGTGGETQYF
TRBJ2-5,few,TRBD2,TRBV5-6,TGTGCCAGCAGCCCCGGGGGGGAGACCCAGTACTTC,CASSPGGETQYF
TRBJ1-6,NA,NA,TRBV11-3,TGTGCCAGCAGCGCCTCTAGAAATTCACCCCTCCACTTT,CASSASRNSPLHF
TRBJ2-7,NA,TRBD1,TRBV27,TGTGCCAGCAGTTCACAGGGGGTTCCATCACCCTACGAGCAGTACTTC,CASSSQGVPSPYEQYF